The rows below give T cell receptor beta chains drawn from one sample of a study of blood T cell repertoires in COVID-19. Assay: immunoSEQ multiplex PCR; the TCRdb copy retains only in-frame clones and omits some. The sample carries around 370,000 clones, more than 75% recorded once. The specimen sequenced was peripheral blood. The receptors originated from a woman aged 18-29 years who had recovered from COVID-19. Each CDR3 is given with its conserved first and last residue. D genes are given only for firm matches. Size is stated for part of the rows, as once, few or many counts, or as a class when the clone is expanded.

size: .; V: TRBV29-1; J: TRBJ1-2; D: TRBD1; CDR3: CSVPTDRGKSNYGYTF; DNA: TGCAGCGTCCCCACGGACAGGGGGAAGAGCAACTATGGCTACACCTTC
size: .; V: TRBV18; J: TRBJ1-2; D: .; CDR3: CASSLIGGGYTF; DNA: TGTGCCAGCTCACTAATCGGCGGTGGCTACACCTTC
size: .; V: TRBV19; J: TRBJ1-4; D: TRBD1; CDR3: CATTQGAREKLFF; DNA: TGTGCCACAACTCAGGGGGCGAGGGAAAAACTGTTTTTT
size: .; V: TRBV5-5; J: TRBJ1-4; D: TRBD1; CDR3: CASSLAPGTGGEKLFF; DNA: TGTGCCAGCAGCTTGGCCCCCGGCACAGGGGGTGAAAAACTGTTTTTT
size: .; V: TRBV19; J: TRBJ1-3; D: TRBD1; CDR3: CASNRGTTGNTIYF; DNA: TGTGCCTCAAACAGGGGCACGACTGGAAACACCATATATTTT
size: .; V: TRBV4-3; J: TRBJ2-2; D: TRBD2; CDR3: CASSQERTSVFGELFF; DNA: TGCGCCAGCAGCCAAGAAAGGACTAGCGTTTTCGGGGAGCTGTTTTTT
size: .; V: TRBV9; J: TRBJ2-1; D: TRBD2; CDR3: CASSVVPAGNNNEQFF; DNA: TGTGCCAGCAGCGTAGTGCCAGCGGGAAATAACAATGAGCAGTTCTTC
size: .; V: TRBV5-4; J: TRBJ1-2; D: .; CDR3: CASSLNIRGPTYGYTF; DNA: TGTGCCAGCAGCTTGAATATTAGAGGTCCCACCTATGGCTACACCTTC
size: .; V: TRBV15; J: TRBJ2-1; D: .; CDR3: CATSRDPRDNEQFF; DNA: TGTGCCACCAGCAGAGACCCCCGGGACAATGAGCAGTTCTTC
size: .; V: TRBV19; J: TRBJ2-3; D: TRBD1; CDR3: CASSDRADTQYF; DNA: TGTGCCAGTAGTGACAGGGCAGATACGCAGTATTTT
size: .; V: TRBV3-1/TRBV3-2; J: TRBJ1-2; D: .; CDR3: CASWGGDRGYTF; DNA: TGTGCCAGCTGGGGAGGGGATCGGGGCTACACCTTC
size: .; V: TRBV28; J: TRBJ2-1; D: TRBD2; CDR3: CASSEAGGTYNEQFF; DNA: TGTGCCAGTTCAGAAGCGGGAGGGACCTACAATGAGCAGTTCTTC
size: .; V: TRBV7-9; J: TRBJ2-1; D: TRBD2; CDR3: CAMGGGGSYNEQFF; DNA: TGTGCCATGGGTGGGGGAGGGTCGTACAATGAGCAGTTCTTC
size: .; V: TRBV4-3; J: TRBJ1-3; D: TRBD1; CDR3: CASSRWLVGQVSSGNTIYF; DNA: TGCGCCAGCAGCCGCTGGTTGGTGGGACAGGTATCCTCTGGAAACACCATATATTTT
size: .; V: TRBV11-3; J: TRBJ2-3; D: .; CDR3: CASSPGTPPTQYF; DNA: TGTGCCAGCAGCCCGGGGACTCCCCCTACGCAGTATTTT
size: once; V: TRBV6-6; J: TRBJ1-2; D: TRBD1; CDR3: CASSRPGTDGYGYTF; DNA: TGTGCCAGCAGTAGGCCCGGGACAGATGGCTATGGCTACACCTTC
size: .; V: TRBV18; J: TRBJ2-3; D: TRBD2; CDR3: CASSPRLAGTDTQYF; DNA: TGTGCCAGCTCACCACGCCTAGCGGGAACAGATACGCAGTATTTT
size: .; V: TRBV23-1; J: TRBJ2-1; D: .; CDR3: CASSQSTSVGRRDQLREPYNEQFF; DNA: TGCGCCAGCAGTCAATCAACTTCTGTCGGGAGACGGGACCAACTACGAGAGCCCTACAATGAGCAGTTCTTC
size: few; V: TRBV6-6; J: TRBJ1-1; D: .; CDR3: CASSFQGSGAFF; DNA: TGTGCCAGCAGTTTCCAGGGGTCTGGGGCTTTCTTT
size: once; V: TRBV11-3; J: TRBJ2-1; D: TRBD2; CDR3: CASSFSGTSGYNEQFF; DNA: TGTGCCAGCAGCTTCTCCGGGACTAGCGGATACAATGAGCAGTTCTTC
size: .; V: TRBV19; J: TRBJ2-6; D: .; CDR3: CASSISAGEFAGANVLTF; DNA: TGTGCCAGTAGTATATCGGCAGGGGAGTTTGCTGGGGCCAACGTCCTGACTTTC
size: .; V: TRBV5-1; J: TRBJ2-1; D: .; CDR3: CASGSSEYNEQFF; DNA: TGCGCCAGCGGCTCCTCGGAGTACAATGAGCAGTTCTTC
size: .; V: TRBV15; J: TRBJ1-2; D: .; CDR3: CATSNFLSGNYGYTF; DNA: TGTGCCACCAGCAACTTTTTGTCAGGGAACTATGGCTACACCTTC
size: .; V: TRBV29-1; J: TRBJ1-1; D: .; CDR3: CSVPLNTEAFF; DNA: TGCAGCGTTCCCTTGAACACTGAAGCTTTCTTT
size: few; V: TRBV28; J: TRBJ1-2; D: TRBD1; CDR3: CASSLLTGGTYGYTF; DNA: TGTGCCAGCAGTTTGCTTACAGGGGGCACCTATGGCTACACCTTC
size: .; V: TRBV6-2/TRBV6-3; J: TRBJ2-1; D: TRBD1; CDR3: CASSYNFRDRGSNEQFF; DNA: TGTGCCAGCAGTTACAATTTCCGGGACAGGGGTTCCAATGAGCAGTTCTTC
size: .; V: TRBV12-5; J: TRBJ1-5; D: TRBD1; CDR3: CASGLAPDRASVF; DNA: TGTGCTAGTGGTTTGGCACCCGACAGGGCTTCCGTCTTT
size: .; V: TRBV7-9; J: TRBJ1-2; D: TRBD1; CDR3: CASSLASPRDRGNYGYTF; DNA: TGTGCCAGCAGCTTAGCGTCTCCTCGGGACAGGGGGAACTATGGCTACACCTTC
size: once; V: TRBV4-1; J: TRBJ2-1; D: TRBD2; CDR3: CASSQSPGLANYNEQFF; DNA: TGCGCCAGCAGCCAATCGCCGGGACTAGCGAACTACAATGAGCAGTTCTTC
size: once; V: TRBV19; J: TRBJ2-2; D: TRBD2; CDR3: CASSPEGTSGRIGELFF; DNA: TGTGCCAGTAGTCCGGAGGGGACTAGCGGGAGGATAGGGGAGCTGTTTTTT
size: .; V: TRBV2; J: TRBJ1-3; D: TRBD1; CDR3: CASSPGGTGGNTIYF; DNA: TGTGCCAGCAGTCCAGGGGGGACAGGGGGAAACACCATATATTTT
size: .; V: TRBV10-1; J: TRBJ2-1; D: TRBD1; CDR3: CASSESRTGASMLYNEQFF; DNA: TGCGCCAGCAGTGAGTCGCGTACAGGGGCATCTATGCTATACAATGAGCAGTTCTTC
size: .; V: TRBV19; J: TRBJ1-1; D: .; CDR3: CASSWTQNTEAFF; DNA: TGTGCCAGTAGTTGGACACAGAACACTGAAGCTTTCTTT
size: .; V: TRBV10-3; J: TRBJ2-2; D: .; CDR3: CAISEGQYSGELFF; DNA: TGTGCCATCAGTGAGGGACAGTACTCCGGGGAGCTGTTTTTT
size: few; V: TRBV5-1; J: TRBJ1-6; D: .; CDR3: CASSSTDRSPLHF; DNA: TGCGCCAGCAGCTCAACCGACAGGTCGCCCCTCCACTTT
size: .; V: TRBV13; J: TRBJ1-2; D: TRBD1; CDR3: CASTKDRGDYGYTF; DNA: TGTGCCAGCACCAAAGACAGGGGGGACTATGGCTACACCTTC
size: .; V: TRBV3-1/TRBV3-2; J: TRBJ1-2; D: .; CDR3: CASSQARTANYGYTF; DNA: TGTGCCAGCAGCCAAGCGAGGACAGCTAACTATGGCTACACCTTC
size: few; V: TRBV19; J: TRBJ1-6; D: .; CDR3: CASSIATRLGSPLHF; DNA: TGTGCCAGTAGTATAGCGACCAGGTTGGGTTCACCCCTCCACTTT
size: .; V: TRBV6-1; J: TRBJ1-5; D: .; CDR3: CASTEARVIQPQHF; DNA: TGTGCCAGCACTGAAGCGAGGGTCATTCAGCCCCAGCATTTT
size: .; V: TRBV19; J: TRBJ2-6; D: TRBD1; CDR3: CASNDDRGSGANVLTF; DNA: TGTGCCAGTAATGACGACAGGGGCTCTGGGGCCAACGTCCTGACTTTC
size: .; V: TRBV7-9; J: TRBJ1-2; D: TRBD1; CDR3: CASGDRENYGYTF; DNA: TGTGCCAGCGGGGACAGGGAAAACTATGGCTACACCTTC
size: .; V: TRBV7-9; J: TRBJ1-5; D: TRBD1; CDR3: CASSLGQGPHQPQHF; DNA: TGTGCCAGCAGCTTGGGACAGGGACCGCATCAGCCCCAGCATTTT
size: .; V: TRBV9; J: TRBJ2-2; D: TRBD1; CDR3: CASSVGRTGNTGELFF; DNA: TGTGCCAGCAGCGTAGGAAGGACAGGGAACACCGGGGAGCTGTTTTTT
size: .; V: TRBV24-1; J: TRBJ2-1; D: TRBD1; CDR3: CATSEDRVDNEQFF; DNA: TGTGCCACCAGTGAAGACAGGGTGGACAATGAGCAGTTCTTC
size: few; V: TRBV6-2/TRBV6-3; J: TRBJ1-2; D: .; CDR3: CASSYGRGMGPYGYTF; DNA: TGTGCCAGCAGTTACGGTCGGGGGATGGGGCCCTATGGCTACACCTTC
size: .; V: TRBV18; J: TRBJ2-1; D: .; CDR3: CASSPQGGGYEQFF; DNA: TGTGCCAGCTCACCACAGGGTGGGGGCTATGAGCAGTTCTTC
size: .; V: TRBV6-5; J: TRBJ2-1; D: .; CDR3: CASSLQGTYNEQFF; DNA: TGTGCCAGCAGCCTGCAGGGCACCTACAATGAGCAGTTCTTC
size: .; V: TRBV5-1; J: TRBJ2-3; D: TRBD1; CDR3: CASSQDRALRTDTQYF; DNA: TGCGCCAGCAGCCAAGACAGGGCCCTTCGCACAGATACGCAGTATTTT
size: .; V: TRBV19; J: TRBJ2-3; D: TRBD2; CDR3: CASSTSGGRGDTQYF; DNA: TGTGCCAGTAGTACGTCGGGAGGGCGAGGAGATACGCAGTATTTT
size: .; V: TRBV2; J: TRBJ2-1; D: .; CDR3: CASSVGAGSNNEQFF; DNA: TGTGCCAGCAGTGTGGGGGCAGGGAGCAACAATGAGCAGTTCTTC
size: many; V: TRBV29-1; J: TRBJ1-3; D: .; CDR3: CSVTGGNTIYF; DNA: TGCAGCGTTACAGGGGGAAACACCATATATTTT
size: .; V: TRBV18; J: TRBJ2-5; D: TRBD2; CDR3: CASSPPRTSGRETQYF; DNA: TGTGCCAGCTCACCCCCGAGGACTAGCGGGAGAGAGACCCAGTACTTC
size: .; V: TRBV2; J: TRBJ2-1; D: .; CDR3: CASSRLNPAESSYNEQFF; DNA: TGTGCCAGCAGTCGACTGAACCCGGCGGAGAGCTCCTACAATGAGCAGTTCTTC
size: .; V: TRBV2; J: TRBJ2-5; D: .; CDR3: CASSESLRQETQYF; DNA: TGTGCCAGCAGTGAATCCCTTCGGCAAGAGACCCAGTACTTC